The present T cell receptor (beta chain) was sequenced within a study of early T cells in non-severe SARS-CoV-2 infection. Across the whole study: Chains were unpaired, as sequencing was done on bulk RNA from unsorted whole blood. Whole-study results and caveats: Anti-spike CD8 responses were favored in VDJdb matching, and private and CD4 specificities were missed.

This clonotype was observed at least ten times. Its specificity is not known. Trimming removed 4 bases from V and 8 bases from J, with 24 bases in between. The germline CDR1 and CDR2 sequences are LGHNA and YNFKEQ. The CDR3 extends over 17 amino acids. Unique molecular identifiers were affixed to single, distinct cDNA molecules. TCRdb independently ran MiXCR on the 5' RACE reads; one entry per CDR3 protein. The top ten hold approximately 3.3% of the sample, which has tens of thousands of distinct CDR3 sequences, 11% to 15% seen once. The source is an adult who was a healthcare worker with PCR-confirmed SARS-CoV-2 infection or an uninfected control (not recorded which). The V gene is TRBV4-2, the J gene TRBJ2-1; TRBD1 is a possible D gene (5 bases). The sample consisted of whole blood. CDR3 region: CASSPAPSGADADEQFF. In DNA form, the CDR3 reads TGTGCCAGCAGCCCCGCCCCGAGTGGGGCCGATGCAGATGAGCAGTTCTTC.